This is a list of T cell receptor beta chains from one sample in a study of shared clonotypes between healthy human individuals. Libraries were prepared by immunoSEQ multiplex PCR; TCRdb keeps only in-frame clonotypes and omits some of them. The table records over a million clones, approximately 98.5% of them present only once. Source material: naive CD4+ T cells sorted from blood. These receptor sequences come from a young man in good health. The CDR3 runs from the conserved cysteine through the conserved F or W. The D gene is left open where the match is weak. Not all rows give a size; the values are once, few, many and, for expanded clones, a class.

D gene,V gene,clone size,J gene,CDR3 protein,CDR3 DNA
NA,TRBV5-4,once,TRBJ2-5,CASSSRSETQYF,TGTGCCAGCAGCTCCCGATCGGAGACCCAGTACTTC
NA,TRBV2,NA,TRBJ2-1,CASRARFIGGEQFF,TGTGCCAGCAGGGCGCGTTTTATTGGGGGGGAGCAGTTCTTC
NA,TRBV29-1,NA,TRBJ2-3,CSVATVSTDTQYF,TGCAGCGTTGCAACAGTTAGCACAGATACGCAGTATTTT
NA,TRBV29-1,NA,TRBJ2-5,CSVRDTHQETQYF,TGCAGCGTTAGGGACACGCACCAAGAGACCCAGTACTTC
NA,TRBV28,NA,TRBJ2-7,CASSLSDRERKEQYF,TGTGCCAGCAGTTTATCGGACCGGGAAAGGAAAGAGCAGTACTTC
TRBD1,TRBV6-1,NA,TRBJ2-2,CASRTGADTGELFF,TGTGCCAGCAGAACAGGGGCCGACACCGGGGAGCTGTTTTTT
NA,TRBV9,NA,TRBJ2-3,CASSVGGGRMSTDTQYF,TGTGCCAGCAGCGTAGGAGGGGGACGGATGAGCACAGATACGCAGTATTTT
NA,TRBV9,NA,TRBJ2-7,CASSRSGQTTAYEQYF,TGTGCCAGCAGCCGATCTGGACAGACGACGGCCTACGAGCAGTACTTC
TRBD2,TRBV10-3,once,TRBJ2-7,CAISSSTSGSYEQYF,TGTGCCATCAGTTCTTCGACTAGCGGGAGCTACGAGCAGTACTTC
TRBD1,TRBV4-1,NA,TRBJ2-7,CASSQEGQGTSYEQYF,TGCGCCAGCAGCCAAGAGGGACAGGGGACATCCTACGAGCAGTACTTC
NA,TRBV18,NA,TRBJ1-5,CASSPGGGPQPQHF,TGTGCCAGCTCACCTGGGGGGGGCCCTCAGCCCCAGCATTTT
TRBD2,TRBV5-1,NA,TRBJ2-7,CASSPGLTSEHYEQYF,TGCGCCAGCAGCCCAGGCTTAACTAGCGAACACTACGAGCAGTACTTC
NA,TRBV18,NA,TRBJ2-1,CASSSSPVGNEQFF,TGTGCCAGCTCATCGAGCCCAGTCGGGAATGAGCAGTTCTTC
NA,TRBV11-2,once,TRBJ2-5,CASSLGSVGETQYF,TGTGCCAGCAGCTTAGGTTCTGTGGGAGAGACCCAGTACTTC
TRBD1,TRBV29-1,NA,TRBJ2-5,CSVGFRGLETQYF,TGCAGCGTTGGATTCAGGGGGCTTGAGACCCAGTACTTC
NA,TRBV28,NA,TRBJ2-7,CASSYEDTPSNYEQYF,TGTGCCAGCAGCTATGAAGACACCCCCAGTAACTACGAGCAGTACTTC
TRBD1,TRBV5-5,NA,TRBJ1-1,CASSRQGVNTEAFF,TGTGCCAGCAGCCGACAGGGCGTAAACACTGAAGCTTTCTTT
TRBD2,TRBV9,NA,TRBJ2-1,CASSVELAGGNEQFF,TGTGCCAGCAGCGTCGAGCTAGCGGGTGGGAATGAGCAGTTCTTC
NA,TRBV6-5,NA,TRBJ2-5,CASSRPGFQETQYF,TGTGCCAGCAGTCGGCCGGGCTTCCAAGAGACCCAGTACTTC
NA,TRBV5-1,NA,TRBJ2-1,CASSLMGGSVEEQFF,TGCGCCAGCAGCTTGATGGGAGGTAGCGTAGAAGAGCAGTTCTTC
TRBD2,TRBV6-5,NA,TRBJ2-2,CASIRTGGTGELFF,TGTGCCAGCATTCGGACGGGAGGGACCGGGGAGCTGTTTTTT
TRBD2,TRBV29-1,NA,TRBJ2-1,CSVASSGRRFSYNEQFF,TGCAGCGTAGCTTCTAGCGGGAGGAGGTTTTCCTACAATGAGCAGTTCTTC
TRBD2,TRBV19,NA,TRBJ2-1,CASSIPGLAGGYEQFF,TGTGCCAGTAGTATCCCGGGACTAGCGGGAGGTTATGAGCAGTTCTTC
TRBD1,TRBV5-6,NA,TRBJ2-1,CASRFLDRGYNEQFF,TGTGCCAGCAGGTTCCTGGACAGGGGGTACAATGAGCAGTTCTTC
NA,TRBV5-1,NA,TRBJ1-4,CASSFGQGREKLFF,TGCGCCAGCAGCTTTGGCCAGGGCCGGGAAAAACTGTTTTTT
NA,TRBV7-2,NA,TRBJ2-1,CASSLGQAPITEQFF,TGTGCCAGCAGCTTAGGGCAGGCCCCCATTACTGAGCAGTTCTTC
TRBD1,TRBV13,NA,TRBJ1-5,CASSARGRGNQPQHF,TGTGCCAGCAGCGCCAGGGGGCGCGGCAATCAGCCCCAGCATTTT
NA,TRBV5-4,NA,TRBJ2-1,CASSSAPNNEQFF,TGTGCCAGCAGCTCGGCTCCCAACAATGAGCAGTTCTTC
NA,TRBV2,NA,TRBJ2-7,CASTPGTQTYEQYF,TGTGCCAGCACGCCCGGGACCCAGACCTACGAGCAGTACTTC
NA,TRBV4-3,NA,TRBJ1-3,CASSQDQGSSGNTIYF,TGCGCCAGCAGCCAAGATCAAGGGAGCTCTGGAAACACCATATATTTT
NA,TRBV14,NA,TRBJ1-3,CASSQALVDTIYF,TGTGCCAGCAGCCAAGCCCTGGTGGACACCATATATTTT
NA,TRBV18,NA,TRBJ2-3,CASSPRARADTQYF,TGTGCCAGCTCACCACGGGCTCGAGCAGATACGCAGTATTTT
NA,TRBV15,NA,TRBJ2-3,CATSRDAAQGSHTQYF,TGTGCCACCAGCAGAGATGCTGCCCAGGGGAGCCATACGCAGTATTTT
NA,TRBV28,once,TRBJ2-7,CASSYRVLEQYF,TGTGCCAGCAGTTACAGGGTACTTGAGCAGTACTTC
NA,TRBV21-1,NA,TRBJ2-3,CASSSCGQGRGLLDTQYF,TGTGCCAGCAGCTCCTGCGGGCAGGGAAGGGGCCTACTGGATACGCAGTATTTT
NA,TRBV5-1,NA,TRBJ1-1,CASSSRGVYTEAFF,TGCGCCAGCAGCTCGCGAGGGGTGTACACTGAAGCTTTCTTT
NA,TRBV29-1,NA,TRBJ2-5,CSVDRAETQYF,TGCAGCGTTGACAGGGCAGAGACCCAGTACTTC
NA,TRBV5-1,NA,TRBJ2-1,CASGGGGYNEQFF,TGCGCCAGCGGAGGCGGGGGCTATAATGAGCAGTTCTTC
NA,TRBV15,NA,TRBJ2-7,CATSNPRRYEQYF,TGTGCCACCAGCAACCCTCGACGCTACGAGCAGTACTTC
TRBD2,TRBV5-8,NA,TRBJ2-1,CASSLEIRAGAVFF,TGTGCCAGCAGCTTGGAAATTCGAGCGGGAGCAGTCTTCTTC
NA,TRBV10-3,NA,TRBJ1-2,CAISQGSGPDGYTF,TGTGCCATCAGCCAAGGGTCCGGACCCGATGGCTACACCTTC
TRBD2,TRBV7-2,NA,TRBJ2-7,CASSRGLAGGAYEQYF,TGTGCCAGCAGTAGGGGACTAGCGGGAGGCGCCTACGAGCAGTACTTC
NA,TRBV18,NA,TRBJ2-7,CASSLELVSYEQYF,TGTGCCAGCTCATTGGAACTAGTCTCCTACGAGCAGTACTTC
NA,TRBV5-4,NA,TRBJ1-1,CASSLARGVPEAFF,TGTGCCAGCAGCTTGGCTAGGGGTGTCCCTGAAGCTTTCTTT
NA,TRBV6-6,NA,TRBJ1-5,CASSSPRNGGNQPQHF,TGTGCCAGCAGTTCCCCGCGGAACGGAGGCAATCAGCCCCAGCATTTT